The source of this T cell receptor beta chain is a study of blood T cell repertoires in COVID-19. Germline V lookup: CDR1 SGHNT, CDR2 YYREEE (reference sequence). J lost 1 base, V lost 4 bases, and 4 bases had no gene match. This CDR3 is built from 16 residues. Repertoires were generated with immunoSEQ multiplex PCR, while TCRdb's copy carries only in-frame clones and drops some. The table shows roughly 170,000 clones, with roughly 89% occurring only once. Material for sequencing was peripheral blood. The receptor comes from a woman aged 18-29 years who had recovered from COVID-19. The rearrangement uses TRBV5-4 and TRBJ2-3; 12 positions agree with TRBD2. CDR3 coding DNA: TGTGCCAGCAGCCCGAGACTAGCGGGGGGCACAGATACGCAGTATTTT. Its protein product is CASSPRLAGGTDTQYF.